This paragraph reports one T cell receptor (beta chain). Mismatch with germline at one junction end may stem from a read error. As the library was built, unique molecular identifiers were attached to individual cDNA molecules. TCRdb analysed the RACE reads with MiXCR anew, one entry per CDR3 protein. The sample contains approximately 33,000 distinct CDR3 sequences, about 7% of which appear only once. The record originates from a study of human T cells and chemical hapten exposure. Study background: Slight differences in pooled library volume were the main source of varying TCR yields across samples.

Time point of the sample: healthy volunteer bleed at 2 weeks. Total RNA was isolated from unfractionated whole blood. CDR1 SNHLY and CDR2 FYNNEI come from the germline V gene. The CDR3 is made up of 18 amino acids. The TCR was taken from a human donor in good health. Some clones in this sample may be carry-over from other donors' samples. The genes are TRBV2 and TRBJ2-5; 8 nucleotides match TRBD2. The material sequenced was whole blood. This CDR3 reads CASSEATGGGGHQETRYF. The CDR3 DNA reads TGTGCCAGCAGTGAAGCGACCGGTGGCGGGGGGCATCAAGAGACCCGGTACTTC.